This is a list of T cell receptor beta chains from one sample in a study of shared clonotypes between healthy human individuals. The assay was immunoSEQ multiplex PCR, and TCRdb's table has in-frame clones only and misses some. The table has 2 million to 2.5 million clones, around 95% seen once. The sequenced material came from naive CD4+ T cells sorted from blood. The receptors originated from a man aged 18 to 29 in good health. Both conserved end residues are part of each CDR3. D genes are given only for firm matches. Size is omitted from some rows. Given values are once, few, many or a class for expanded clones.

NA	NA	TRBV14	TRBJ2-2	TGTGCCAGCAGCCCTCGGACAGTCGGGGAGCTGTTTTTT	CASSPRTVGELFF
NA	NA	TRBV5-6	TRBJ1-2	TGTGCCAGCAGCTTTCAGGGAGAAGTCGGCTACACCTTC	CASSFQGEVGYTF
once	TRBD1	TRBV11-1	TRBJ1-5	TGTGCCAGCAGCCTCGACAGGGACCAGCCCCAGCATTTT	CASSLDRDQPQHF
once	NA	TRBV2	TRBJ1-1	TGTGCCAGCAAGACCGATATGAACACTGAAGCTTTCTTT	CASKTDMNTEAFF
NA	NA	TRBV2	TRBJ2-3	TGTGCCAGAACTGAGACACGAAGCACAGATACGCAGTATTTT	CARTETRSTDTQYF
NA	TRBD2	TRBV7-9	TRBJ2-1	TGTGCCAGCAGCTCCACTAGCGGGGGACAGTTCTTC	CASSSTSGGQFF
once	NA	TRBV5-1	TRBJ2-6	TGCGCCAGCAGCTTGTCGAGCTCTGGGGCCAACGTCCTGACTTTC	CASSLSSSGANVLTF
NA	TRBD1	TRBV2	TRBJ2-1	TGTGCCAGCACCACCGGGACAGGGATATGGGAGCAGTTCTTC	CASTTGTGIWEQFF
NA	NA	TRBV28	TRBJ1-2	TGTGCCAGCAGTTTTTGGGGGGCGGCTAGTGGCTACACCTTC	CASSFWGAASGYTF
NA	TRBD1	TRBV7-2	TRBJ1-6	TGTGCCAGCAGCCCGGGACAGGGGGAGGGACCCCTCCACTTT	CASSPGQGEGPLHF
NA	NA	TRBV2	TRBJ1-2	TGTGCCAGCAGAGGCCGGGGGCGAAATGACGGCTACACCTTC	CASRGRGRNDGYTF